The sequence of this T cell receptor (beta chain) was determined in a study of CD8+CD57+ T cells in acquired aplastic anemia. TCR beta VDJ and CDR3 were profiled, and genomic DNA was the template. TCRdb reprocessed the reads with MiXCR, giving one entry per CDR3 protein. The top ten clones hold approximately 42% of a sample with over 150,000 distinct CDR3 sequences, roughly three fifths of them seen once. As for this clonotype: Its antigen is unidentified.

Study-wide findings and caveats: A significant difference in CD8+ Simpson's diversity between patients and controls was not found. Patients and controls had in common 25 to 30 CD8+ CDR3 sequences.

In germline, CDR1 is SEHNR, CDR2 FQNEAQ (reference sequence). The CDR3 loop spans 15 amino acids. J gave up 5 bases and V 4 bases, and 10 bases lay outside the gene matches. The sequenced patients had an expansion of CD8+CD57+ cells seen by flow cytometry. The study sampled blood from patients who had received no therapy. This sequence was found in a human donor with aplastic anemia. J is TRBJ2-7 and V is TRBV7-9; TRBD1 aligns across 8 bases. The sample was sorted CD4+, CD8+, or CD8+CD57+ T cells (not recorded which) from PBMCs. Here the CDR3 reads CASSSQTGARDEQYF. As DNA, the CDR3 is TGTGCCAGCAGCTCCCAGACAGGGGCGAGGGACGAGCAGTACTTC.